This record concerns one TCR beta chain sequence. This specimen belongs to a study of blood T cell repertoires in COVID-19. Study background: The samples span acute and convalescent COVID-19 from the United States, Italy and Spain. The analysed material was cDNA or gDNA that came from T cells, B-cell-depleted T cells, or PBMCs.

V trimming: 5 bases; J trimming: 4 bases; junction bases outside the gene matches: 15. The CDR3 is made up of 17 amino acids. The germline V gene has CDR1 MDHEN and CDR2 SYDVKM. In the original analysis: From reference gene primer amplification, estimates of nucleated cell counts were derived. The protocol was immunoSEQ multiplex PCR, while the TCRdb copy is restricted to in-frame clones and leaves out a portion. V and J calls and clone size come straight from that table; D and trimming were deduced from the DNA. The sample lists about 180,000 clones; about 81% were seen once. Patients at the Seattle site were enrolled during active infection and followed longitudinally.

The specimen sequenced was peripheral blood. The source is a woman aged 80 or over with COVID-19, enrolled during active disease. The chain combines TRBV28 with TRBJ1-2; 8 bases are a match to TRBD1. Here the CDR3 DNA reads TGTGCCAGCAGTGGTCAAGGACAGGGCGAGGGTCTCTATGGCTACACCTTC. Amino acid sequence: CASSGQGQGEGLYGYTF.